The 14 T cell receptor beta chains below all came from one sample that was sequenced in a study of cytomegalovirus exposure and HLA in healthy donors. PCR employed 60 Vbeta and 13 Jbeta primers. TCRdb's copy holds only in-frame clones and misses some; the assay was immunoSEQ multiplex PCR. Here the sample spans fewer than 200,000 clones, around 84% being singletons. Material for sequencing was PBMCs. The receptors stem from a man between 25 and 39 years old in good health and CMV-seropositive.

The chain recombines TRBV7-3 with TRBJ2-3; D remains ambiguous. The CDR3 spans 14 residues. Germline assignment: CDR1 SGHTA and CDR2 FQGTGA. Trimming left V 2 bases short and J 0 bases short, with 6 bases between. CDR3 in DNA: TGTGCCAGCAGCTTAGCAGGTAGCACAGATACGCAGTATTTT. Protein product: CASSLAGSTDTQYF. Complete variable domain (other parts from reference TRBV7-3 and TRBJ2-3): GAGVSQTPSNKVTEKGKYVELRCDPISGHTALYWYRQSLGQGPEFLIYFQGTGAADDSGLPNDRFFAVRPEGSVSTLKIQRTERGDSAVYLCASSLAGSTDTQYFGPGTRLTVL.

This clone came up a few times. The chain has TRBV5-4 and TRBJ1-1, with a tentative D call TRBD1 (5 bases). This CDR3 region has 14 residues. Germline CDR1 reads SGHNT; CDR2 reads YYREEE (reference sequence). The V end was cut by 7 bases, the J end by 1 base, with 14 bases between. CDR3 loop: CASRLGGENTEAFF. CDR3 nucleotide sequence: TGTGCCAGCCGGCTGGGGGGGGAGAACACTGAAGCTTTCTTT.

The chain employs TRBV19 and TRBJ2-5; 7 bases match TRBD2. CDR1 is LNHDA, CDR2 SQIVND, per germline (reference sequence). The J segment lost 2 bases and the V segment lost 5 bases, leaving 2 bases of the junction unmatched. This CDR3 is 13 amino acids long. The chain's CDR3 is CASSQREQETQYF. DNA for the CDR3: TGTGCCAGTAGTCAGCGGGAACAAGAGACCCAGTACTTC. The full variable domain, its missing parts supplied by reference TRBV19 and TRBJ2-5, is DGGITQSPKYLFRKEGQNVTLSCEQNLNHDAMYWYRQDPGQGLRLIYYSQIVNDFQKGDIAEGYSVSREKKESFPLTVTSAQKNPTAFYLCASSQREQETQYFGPGTRLLVL.

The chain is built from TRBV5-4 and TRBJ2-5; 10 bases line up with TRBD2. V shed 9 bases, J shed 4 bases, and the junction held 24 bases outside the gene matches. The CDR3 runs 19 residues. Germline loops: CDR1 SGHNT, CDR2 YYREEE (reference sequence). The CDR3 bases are TGTGCCACCAGGTTTGAAGAGAAGAGCGGGAGGGCTTCCACAGAGACCCAGTACTTC. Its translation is CATRFEEKSGRASTETQYF.

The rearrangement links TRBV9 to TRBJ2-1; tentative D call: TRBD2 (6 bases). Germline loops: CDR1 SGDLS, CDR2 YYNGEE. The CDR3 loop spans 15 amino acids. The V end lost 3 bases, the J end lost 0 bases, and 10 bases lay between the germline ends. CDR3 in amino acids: CASSAGTFSYNEQFF. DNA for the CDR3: TGTGCCAGCAGCGCGGGGACTTTCTCCTACAATGAGCAGTTCTTC.

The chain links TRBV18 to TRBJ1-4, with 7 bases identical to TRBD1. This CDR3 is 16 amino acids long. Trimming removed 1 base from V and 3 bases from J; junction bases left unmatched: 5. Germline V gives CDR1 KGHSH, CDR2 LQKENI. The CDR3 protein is CASSPRPGGPNEKLFF. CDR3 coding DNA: TGTGCCAGCTCACCACGGCCAGGGGGGCCTAATGAAAAACTGTTTTTT.

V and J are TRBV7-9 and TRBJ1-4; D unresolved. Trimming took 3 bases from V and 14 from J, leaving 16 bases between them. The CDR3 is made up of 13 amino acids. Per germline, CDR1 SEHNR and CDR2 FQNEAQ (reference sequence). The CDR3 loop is CASSLNFPGGLFF. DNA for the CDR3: TGTGCCAGCAGCTTGAACTTCCCCGGCGGGCTGTTTTTT.

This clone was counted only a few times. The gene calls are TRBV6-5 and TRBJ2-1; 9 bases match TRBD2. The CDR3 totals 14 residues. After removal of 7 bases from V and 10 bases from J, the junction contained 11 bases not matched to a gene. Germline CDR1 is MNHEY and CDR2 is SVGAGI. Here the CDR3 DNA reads TGTGCCAGCAACCTAATAGCGGGAGTAGGGGAGCAGTTCTTC. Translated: CASNLIAGVGEQFF.

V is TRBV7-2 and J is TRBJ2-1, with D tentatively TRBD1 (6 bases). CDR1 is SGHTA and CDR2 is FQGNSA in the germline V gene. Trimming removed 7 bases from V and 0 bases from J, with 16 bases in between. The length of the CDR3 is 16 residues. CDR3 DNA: TGTGCCAGCACCCCCTTGCAGGGGAGCTCCTACAATGAGCAGTTCTTC. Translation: CASTPLQGSSYNEQFF.

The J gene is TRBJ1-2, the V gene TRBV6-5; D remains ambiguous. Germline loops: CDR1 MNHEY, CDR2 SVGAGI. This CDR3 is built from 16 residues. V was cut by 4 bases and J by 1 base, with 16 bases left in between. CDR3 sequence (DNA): TGTGCCAGCAGTTCGCTCCCGTACGGGGTTAACTATGGCTACACCTTC. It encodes CASSSLPYGVNYGYTF.

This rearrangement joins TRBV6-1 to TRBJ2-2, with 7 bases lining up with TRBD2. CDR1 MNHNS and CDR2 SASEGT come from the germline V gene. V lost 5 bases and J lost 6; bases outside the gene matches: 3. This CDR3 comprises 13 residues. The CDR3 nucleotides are TGTGCCAGCAGTCTAGCGGAGGCCGGGGAGCTGTTTTTT. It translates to CASSLAEAGELFF.

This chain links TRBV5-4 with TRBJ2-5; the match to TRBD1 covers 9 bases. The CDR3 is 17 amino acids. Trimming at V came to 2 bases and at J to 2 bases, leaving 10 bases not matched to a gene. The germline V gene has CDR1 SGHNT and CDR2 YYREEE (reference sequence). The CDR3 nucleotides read TGTGCCAGCAGCTTTAAAAACAGGGGGCTGGGGCAAGAGACCCAGTACTTC. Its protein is CASSFKNRGLGQETQYF.

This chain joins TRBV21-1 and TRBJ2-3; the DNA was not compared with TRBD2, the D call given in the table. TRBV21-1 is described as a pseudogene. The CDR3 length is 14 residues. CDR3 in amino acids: CASSKAPRVDTQYF. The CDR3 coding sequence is TGTGCCAGCAGCAAAGCGCCGAGGGTTGATACGCAGTATTTT.

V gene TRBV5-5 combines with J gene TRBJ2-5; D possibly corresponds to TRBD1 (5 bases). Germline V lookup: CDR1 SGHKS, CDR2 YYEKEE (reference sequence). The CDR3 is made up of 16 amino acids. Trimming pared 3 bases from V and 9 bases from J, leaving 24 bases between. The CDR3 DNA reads TGTGCCAGCAGCTCCACCCCTGGGCATTTATTCAGGGCCCAGTACTTC. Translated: CASSSTPGHLFRAQYF.